The 16 T cell receptor beta chains below were found in one sample sequenced in a study of blood T cell repertoires in COVID-19. Some clones are missing from TCRdb's copy, which holds only in-frame ones; the method was immunoSEQ multiplex PCR. This table holds under 400,000 clones, roughly 90% found once. Source material: PBMCs or T cells enriched from blood (not recorded which). These TCRs come from a woman under 40 who had been exposed to COVID-19.

This clone was recorded a few times. The genes are TRBV7-8 and TRBJ1-5; no definite D call. Trimming cost V 4 bases and J 0 bases, with 10 bases left between them. From germline, CDR1 is SGHVS and CDR2 FQNEAQ. The CDR3 runs 15 residues. CDR3 loop: CASSSLTSSNQPQHF. CDR3 coding DNA: TGTGCCAGCAGCTCTCTGACATCTAGCAATCAGCCCCAGCATTTT.

CDR3 nucleotides: TGTGCCAGCAGTGACCGCCTTCCTACTAGCGGGAGCTACGAGCAGTACTTC. It encodes CASSDRLPTSGSYEQYF. The chain uses TRBV2 and TRBJ2-7; 11 nucleotides match TRBD2. Germline assignment: CDR1 SNHLY and CDR2 FYNNEI. The CDR3 is 17 residues long. The V gene end was trimmed by 3 bases and the J gene end by 3 bases; junction bases not matched to a gene: 10.

For this clone: This specimen includes other DNA sequences encoding the same CDR3. This chain uses TRBV5-1 with TRBJ2-7, with 8 bases that match TRBD1. The CDR3 covers 13 residues. The germline V gene encodes CDR1 SGHRS and CDR2 YFSETQ. The V and J ends lost 1 base and 4 bases, in that order; junction bases with no gene match: 1. Here the CDR3 DNA reads TGCGCCAGCAGCTTGCAGGGGGCGTACGAGCAGTACTTC. Protein product: CASSLQGAYEQYF. Looking up the rest from reference TRBV5-1 and TRBJ2-7 gives the full variable domain: KAGVTQTPRYLIKTRGQQVTLSCSPISGHRSVSWYQQTPGQGLQFLFEYFSETQRNKGNFPGRFSGRQFSNSRSEMNVSTLELGDSALYLCASSLQGAYEQYFGPGTRLTVT.

In DNA, the CDR3 is TGCGCCAGCACCGAGTCTCTAGGACAGGGTGAATATGGCTACACCTTC. Protein product: CASTESLGQGEYGYTF. The chain links TRBV5-1 to TRBJ1-2, with 8 bases lining up with TRBD1. Per germline, CDR1 SGHRS and CDR2 YFSETQ. Trimming cost V 6 bases and J 5 bases; bases outside gene matches: 15. The CDR3 runs 16 residues.

The chain recombines TRBV15 with TRBJ2-7, with TRBD1 identical over 8 bases. Germline V gene data show CDR1 as LNHNV and CDR2 as YYDKDF (reference sequence). The CDR3 has 15 residues. V gave up 5 bases and J gave up 2 bases; unmatched junction bases: 8. Here the CDR3 reads CATSGPGQAAYEQYF. In nucleotides, the CDR3 is TGTGCCACCAGCGGACCGGGACAGGCAGCCTACGAGCAGTACTTC.

The chain joins TRBV28 to TRBJ2-7, with unresolved D. There are 11 residues in the CDR3. The V gene's germline CDR1 is MDHEN and CDR2 SYDVKM. V lost 2 bases and J lost 12, with 11 bases in between. DNA of the CDR3: TGTGCCAGCAGTTTAAGCAGGTTCAGGTACTTC. It is translated as CASSLSRFRYF.

This rearrangement joins TRBV12-5 to TRBJ1-6; 7 bases match TRBD1. V shed 6 bases and J 10 bases; nucleotides not matched to a gene: 6. Germline loops: CDR1 LGHNT, CDR2 FRNRAP. This CDR3 has 13 residues. CDR3 DNA: TGTGCTAGTGGGGAACAGGGGAACTCACCCCTCCACTTT. Translating it yields CASGEQGNSPLHF.

This clone was counted a single time. The rearrangement joins TRBV10-2 to TRBJ2-7; 9 bases are a match to TRBD1. The germline CDR1 and CDR2 sequences are WSHSY and SAAADI. J lost 0 bases, V lost 8 bases, and 2 bases had no gene match. This CDR3 comprises 13 residues. The CDR3 DNA reads as TGCGCCAGCGGGACAGGGCTCTCCTACGAGCAGTACTTC. Amino acid sequence: CASGTGLSYEQYF.

The chain is built from TRBV6-1 and TRBJ2-7, with a weak D call TRBD2 (5 bases). Looked up from germline, CDR1 is MNHNS and CDR2 is SASEGT. Between the trimmed V and J ends, which lost 2 bases and 0 bases, there was a span of 11 bases. The CDR3 is 15 amino acids. The DNA for the CDR3 is TGTGCCAGCAGTGAAACTAGTCAGAGCTCCTACGAGCAGTACTTC. It is translated as CASSETSQSSYEQYF.

The chain employs TRBV6-5 and TRBJ2-7; TRBD2 matches at 12 bases. After removal of 5 bases from V and 4 bases from J, the junction contained 6 bases not matched to a gene. Germline loops: CDR1 MNHEY, CDR2 SVGAGI. The length of the CDR3 is 15 residues. This CDR3 reads CASSKLAGGTYEQYF. CDR3 DNA: TGTGCCAGCAGTAAACTAGCGGGAGGCACATACGAGCAGTACTTC.

This chain's CDR3 is CASSLDRWQGASEAFF. The CDR3 DNA sequence: TGTGCCAGCAGCTTAGATCGGTGGCAGGGGGCCTCTGAAGCTTTCTTT. This chain connects TRBV11-2 to TRBJ1-1; 8 nucleotides align to TRBD1. V trimming: 0 bases; J trimming: 6 bases; junction bases outside the gene matches: 9. Looked up from germline, CDR1 is SGHAT and CDR2 is FQNNGV. The CDR3 totals 16 residues.

J is TRBJ1-2 and V is TRBV30; D is possibly TRBD1 (5 bases). The CDR3 extends over 15 amino acids. V was pared by 0 bases and J by 4 bases, with 15 bases between. Germline lookup yields CDR1 GTSNPN and CDR2 SVGIG (reference sequence). The DNA for the CDR3 is TGTGCCTGGAGTGTAAGGGGCCCCCGCTCCTATGGCTACACCTTC. Translated: CAWSVRGPRSYGYTF.

The chain links TRBV3-1 (or the pseudogene TRBV3-2) to TRBJ2-5, with 7 bases identical to TRBD2. Germline V gives CDR1 LGHDT, CDR2 YNNKEL (reference sequence). V dropped 4 bases and J dropped 4; count of bases not matched to a gene: 6. The CDR3 is 14 residues long. In nucleotides, the CDR3 is TGTGCCAGCAGCCCTCGACCGGGGGGAGAGACCCAGTACTTC. It specifies CASSPRPGGETQYF.

This chain links TRBV19 with TRBJ1-2; D gene uncertain. Germline CDR1 and CDR2: LNHDA and SQIVND (reference sequence). V lost 8 bases, J lost 0 bases, and 19 bases lay in between. The CDR3 runs 16 residues. The CDR3 nucleotides read TGTGCCAGTCAACACTTCGCAGGATTAGCTAACTATGGCTACACCTTC. Translated, it gives CASQHFAGLANYGYTF.

V gene TRBV5-1 combines with J gene TRBJ1-6, with 7 bases matching TRBD1. The CDR3 covers 15 residues. Trimming cost V 0 bases and J 7 bases; bases outside gene matches: 4. Germline assignment: CDR1 SGHRS and CDR2 YFSETQ. CDR3 nucleotides: TGCGCCAGCAGCTTGGAACCAGGGGGAAATTCACCCCTCCACTTT. It yields the protein CASSLEPGGNSPLHF.

This rearrangement joins TRBV9 to TRBJ2-5, with D perhaps matching TRBD2 (5 bases). The CDR3 is 15 amino acids. Germline-derived CDR1 and CDR2 are SGDLS and YYNGEE. V was trimmed by 1 base and J by 3 bases, leaving 13 bases between them. CDR3 nucleotide sequence: TGTGCCAGCAGCGTAAGCGGTGGCAGCAAAGAGACCCAGTACTTC. Translated, it gives CASSVSGGSKETQYF.